This entry features one T cell receptor (beta chain) sequence. The data originate from a study of blood T cell repertoires in COVID-19. About the study: Donors in the United States, Italy and Spain gave samples during acute or convalescent COVID-19. T cells, B-cell-depleted T cells, or PBMCs supplied cDNA or gDNA.

Per the original methods: Amplification with reference gene primers provided the estimates of nucleated cell counts. Sequenced by immunoSEQ multiplex PCR; TCRdb stores in-frame clones only, minus some. V and J calls and clone size come straight from that table; D and trimming were deduced from the DNA. The sample yields more than 55,000 clones, about 93% seen once. The ends were cut back, 8 bases at V and 5 bases at J, with 13 bases in the middle. The CDR3 sequence is 13 residues long. The chain joins TRBV12-3 or TRBV12-4 to TRBJ1-5; D possibly corresponds to TRBD1 (5 bases). The sequencing sample was made of peripheral blood. The receptor was isolated from a man aged 80 or over with acute or convalescent COVID-19. CDR3 loop: CASYAGGDQPQHF. The CDR3 DNA sequence: TGTGCCAGCTACGCTGGAGGGGATCAGCCCCAGCATTTT.